This T cell receptor (beta chain) was retrieved from a study of blood T cell repertoires in COVID-19 (TCRdb year 2020). In terms of the full investigation: The collaborator samples originated in the United States, Italy and Spain and spanned the acute and convalescent phases of COVID-19. Nearly every sample came with metadata listing a de-identified subject ID, COVID-19 status, age in years and sex. The material from the prospective study consisted of cDNA or gDNA derived from T cells, B-cell-depleted T cells, or PBMCs. The repertoires were released in a freely available public database meant as a resource for research on the immune response to SARS-CoV-2. Where available, HLA class I and class II types were taken from metadata supplied by the sample provider and were not determined by assay-based typing. Samples came from the ongoing ImmuneRACE study (first 160 participants) plus 1,254 subjects from 6 global collaborators. Deeply sampled blood TCRbeta repertoires from subjects exposed to, actively infected with, or recovered from COVID-19 were included in the dataset. The study at large found these results: How much clinical and demographic metadata was included differed by source and by participant, and the metadata was provided uncurated.

The immunoSEQ Assay, a bias-controlled multiplex PCR, was used to amplify TCRbeta CDR3 regions from genomic DNA. In the original analysis: The number of nucleated cells in each sample was estimated from the amplification of reference gene primers within the assay. To quantify the absolute abundance of each unique TCRbeta CDR3 rearrangement, sequence reads were collapsed and filtered. For each sample, productive Simpson clonality was calculated by taking the square root of Simpson's diversity index across productive rearrangements. TCRdb took this table from immuneACCESS and kept in-frame rearrangements with V and J called. Such tables lack part of the clones; where checked against another copy, unresolved V genes explain under half of the gap, and the rest is unexplained. V, J and clone size are those of that table, while D and trimming were read from the DNA. This sample comprises under 500,000 clones, around 88% of them detected only once. The ten biggest clones cover 4% to 4.5% of the sample.

V is clipped by 1 base and J by 5 bases, and the sequence between their germline boundaries is 5 bases long. The CDR3 goes from the cysteine to the phenylalanine over 13 residues. Just the 39-base CDR3 DNA is kept, in frame starting at base 1. CDR1 is given as MGHDK and CDR2 as SYGVNS, both from the germline V gene. A word on this clone: Its antigen remains undetermined. No clone much larger than this one lies a single base away; base qualities are absent.

The collaborating institutions used their own protocols to collect whole blood in K2EDTA tubes. For TCRbeta analysis, collaborator samples were shipped as frozen whole blood, as isolated PBMCs, or as DNA extracted from either sample type. Material: peripheral blood. The sequence derives from a woman under 40 with acute or convalescent COVID-19. The receptor chain draws on TRBV25-1 and TRBJ2-2; the D gene cannot be resolved reliably. The CDR3 reads CASSESGTGELFF. Read as DNA, the sequence is TGTGCCAGCAGTGAATCAGGTACCGGGGAGCTGTTTTTT.